These 27 T cell receptor beta chains originate from one sample sequenced in a study of blood T cell repertoires in COVID-19. The protocol was immunoSEQ multiplex PCR, while the TCRdb copy is restricted to in-frame clones and leaves out a portion. The table includes about 110,000 clones, less than 85% detected once. Source material: peripheral blood. The receptor set was obtained from a woman in her sixties or seventies with acute or convalescent COVID-19.

This sequence joins TRBV2 and TRBJ2-3; TRBD2 matches at 12 bases. Trimming cost V 2 bases and J 6 bases; bases outside gene matches: 3. This CDR3 contains 15 residues. The germline gives CDR1 SNHLY, CDR2 FYNNEI. The CDR3 is CASSELAGGLDTQYF. As DNA, the CDR3 is TGTGCCAGCAGTGAACTAGCGGGGGGGCTGGATACGCAGTATTTT.

The rearrangement links TRBV27 to TRBJ2-1; 7 nucleotides line up with TRBD2. The CDR3 loop spans 13 amino acids. Germline trimming cut 5 bases from V and 16 bases from J; bases unmatched to any gene: 14. From germline, CDR1 is MNHEY and CDR2 SMNVEV (reference sequence). The CDR3 here is CASSGLPGLSPFF. The CDR3 nucleotides are TGTGCCAGCAGTGGGCTCCCGGGACTAAGCCCTTTCTTC.

This clone was recorded once. This sequence joins TRBV3-1 (or the pseudogene TRBV3-2) and TRBJ1-1; D remains unclear. Trimming pared 8 bases from V and 1 base from J, leaving 14 bases between. Germline CDR1 reads LGHDT; CDR2 reads YNNKEL (reference sequence). The CDR3 extends over 14 amino acids. The CDR3 reads CASGYDYRNTEAFF. CDR3 DNA sequence: TGTGCCAGCGGATACGATTACAGGAACACTGAAGCTTTCTTT.

The V gene is TRBV11-3, the J gene TRBJ2-1, with D tentatively TRBD1 (5 bases). Germline CDR1 SGHNT, CDR2 YENEEA. V was cut by 3 bases and J by 5 bases, with 8 bases left in between. The CDR3 length is 13 residues. The CDR3 reads CASSLGQDNEQFF. The CDR3 coding sequence is TGTGCCAGCAGCTTGGGGCAGGACAATGAGCAGTTCTTC.

The gene calls are TRBV6-1 and TRBJ2-7, with 9 bases aligning to TRBD1. V lost 3 bases and J lost 3; bases outside the gene matches: 3. The CDR3 length is 14 residues. Germline CDR1 MNHNS, CDR2 SASEGT. This CDR3 is CASSDPGQGYEQYF. In nucleotides, the CDR3 is TGTGCCAGCAGTGACCCGGGACAGGGCTACGAGCAGTACTTC.

The chain carries TRBV18 and TRBJ1-2, with 10 bases fitting TRBD1. The CDR3 is made up of 14 amino acids. The V gene end was trimmed by 6 bases and the J gene end by 3 bases; junction bases not matched to a gene: 4. Per germline, CDR1 KGHSH and CDR2 LQKENI. CDR3 loop: CASSGDRGDYGYTF. The CDR3 coding sequence is TGTGCCAGCTCCGGGGACAGGGGAGACTATGGCTACACCTTC.

V gene TRBV5-1 combines with J gene TRBJ2-1; TRBD1 matches 10 bases. Germline values: CDR1 SGHRS, CDR2 YFSETQ. This CDR3 spans 16 amino acids. V lost 5 bases to trimming and J lost 3 bases; unmatched junction nucleotides: 8. CDR3 nucleotides: TGCGCCAGCAGAGATCCCGGGACAGGGGACTACAATGAGCAGTTCTTC. Amino acid sequence: CASRDPGTGDYNEQFF.

This chain links TRBV4-2 with TRBJ2-6; perhaps TRBD2 as D (7 bases). The CDR3 has 19 residues. Trimming shortened V by 0 bases and J by 0 bases, and 15 bases separated the two germline ends. The germline CDR1 and CDR2 sequences are LGHNA and YNFKEQ. The chain's CDR3 is CASSQDFAGASSGANVLTF. CDR3 DNA: TGTGCCAGCAGCCAAGACTTCGCGGGGGCCTCCTCTGGGGCCAACGTCCTGACTTTC.

The chain joins TRBV12-3 or TRBV12-4 to TRBJ1-4; no clear D. This CDR3 contains 13 residues. V shed 5 bases and J shed 7 bases, with 11 bases lying between them. The CDR3 nucleotides are TGTGCCAGCAGTCTCGGACTATTTGAAAAACTGTTTTTT. The encoded protein is CASSLGLFEKLFF.

V usage is TRBV25-1 and J usage is TRBJ2-1; a weak D match, TRBD2 (6 bases). Germline-derived CDR1 and CDR2 are MGHDK and SYGVNS. V was pared by 5 bases and J by 3 bases, with 14 bases between. The CDR3 loop spans 15 amino acids. For the CDR3, the DNA is TGTGCCAGCAGTCCCTTTGGCGGGGTCTACAATGAGCAGTTCTTC. It translates to CASSPFGGVYNEQFF. Variable domain in full (rest from reference TRBV25-1 and TRBJ2-1): EADIYQTPRYLVIGTGKKITLECSQTMGHDKMYWYQQDPGMELHLIHYSYGVNSTEKGDLSSESTVSRIRTEHFPLTLESARPSHTSQYLCASSPFGGVYNEQFFGPGTRLTVL.

This chain links TRBV12-3 or TRBV12-4 with TRBJ1-5, with TRBD1 as a possible D gene (6 bases). Between the trimmed V and J ends, which lost 5 bases and 7 bases, there was a span of 9 bases. The CDR3 extends over 12 amino acids. The CDR3 is CASSPGEQPQHF. The CDR3 DNA reads TGTGCCAGCAGTCCAGGGGAGCAGCCCCAGCATTTT.

This clone was seen only once. The J gene is TRBJ2-3, the V gene TRBV2; D is perhaps TRBD2 (6 bases). Germline lookup yields CDR1 SNHLY and CDR2 FYNNEI. There are 16 residues in the CDR3. With 7 bases removed from V and 1 base from J, the gap between germline ends came to 18 bases. As DNA, the CDR3 is TGTGCCAGCACCCACCCACCTAGCGCGGGCACAGATACGCAGTATTTT. This codes for CASTHPPSAGTDTQYF. Supplemented by reference TRBV2 and TRBJ2-3, the full variable domain reads EPEVTQTPSHQVTQMGQEVILRCVPISNHLYFYWYRQILGQKVEFLVSFYNNEISEKSEIFDDQFSVERPDGSNFTLKIRSTKLEDSAMYFCASTHPPSAGTDTQYFGPGTRLTVL.

The V and J genes are TRBV12-3 or TRBV12-4 and TRBJ2-7; 8 positions match TRBD2. This CDR3 region has 13 residues. Unmatched junction bases numbered 3, after V lost 6 bases and J lost 2 bases. Here the CDR3 reads CASRRAGAYEQYF. CDR3 bases: TGTGCCAGCAGGCGAGCGGGGGCCTACGAGCAGTACTTC.

This rearrangement joins TRBV4-2 to TRBJ1-2; 8 bases line up with TRBD1. V lost 0 bases, J lost 4 bases, and 7 bases stayed unmatched. CDR1 is LGHNA, CDR2 YNFKEQ, per germline. The CDR3 runs 16 residues. CDR3 bases: TGTGCCAGCAGCCAAGATACAGGGGACAGGAGCTATGGCTACACCTTC. Amino acids: CASSQDTGDRSYGYTF.

The table lists this clone with a count of one. The chain recombines TRBV19 with TRBJ1-5; TRBD1 aligns across 9 bases. The CDR3 totals 16 residues. Germline loops: CDR1 LNHDA, CDR2 SQIVND (reference sequence). V was pared by 1 base and J by 5 bases, with 6 bases of the junction left unmatched. Here the CDR3 reads CASSIGPTGGHQPQHF. CDR3 DNA sequence: TGTGCCAGTAGTATAGGCCCGACAGGGGGGCATCAGCCCCAGCATTTT. Full variable domain (remainder filled in from reference TRBV19 and TRBJ1-5): DGGITQSPKYLFRKEGQNVTLSCEQNLNHDAMYWYRQDPGQGLRLIYYSQIVNDFQKGDIAEGYSVSREKKESFPLTVTSAQKNPTAFYLCASSIGPTGGHQPQHFGDGTRLSIL.

The chain is built from TRBV9 and TRBJ2-5; tentatively, D is TRBD1 (5 bases). Germline V gives CDR1 SGDLS, CDR2 YYNGEE. V was clipped by 4 bases and J by 1 base, with 17 bases between them. The CDR3 is made up of 16 amino acids. This chain's CDR3 is CASSFRMWGSQETQYF. In DNA, the CDR3 is TGTGCCAGCAGCTTCAGAATGTGGGGCAGCCAAGAGACCCAGTACTTC.

The chain has TRBV5-1 and TRBJ1-2, with D possibly TRBD1 on 5 matching bases. V was shortened by 4 bases and J by 3 bases, with 13 bases between the two germline ends. This CDR3 is built from 14 residues. The V gene's germline CDR1 is SGHRS and CDR2 YFSETQ. CDR3 DNA sequence: TGCGCCAGCAGCCTCAGGGTGACTGACTATGGCTACACCTTC. Its translation: CASSLRVTDYGYTF. Supplemented by reference TRBV5-1 and TRBJ1-2, the full variable domain reads KAGVTQTPRYLIKTRGQQVTLSCSPISGHRSVSWYQQTPGQGLQFLFEYFSETQRNKGNFPGRFSGRQFSNSRSEMNVSTLELGDSALYLCASSLRVTDYGYTFGSGTRLTVV.

The gene calls are TRBV5-1 and TRBJ2-7, with D tentatively TRBD2 (6 bases). The CDR3 spans 16 residues. Germline CDR1 reads SGHRS; CDR2 reads YFSETQ. Trimming took off 4 bases at V and 4 bases at J, with 21 bases between the two ends. The CDR3 DNA sequence: TGCGCCAGCAGCCCCCATGGGGGAGGTTCAGGATACGAGCAGTACTTC. Protein: CASSPHGGGSGYEQYF.

The V and J genes are TRBV5-4 and TRBJ2-7, with D tentatively TRBD1 (7 bases). Germline-derived CDR1 and CDR2 are SGHNT and YYREEE (reference sequence). The CDR3 spans 13 residues. Between the trimmed V and J ends, which lost 5 bases and 5 bases, there was a span of 14 bases. The CDR3 DNA reads TGTGCCAGCAGGGAGGGACAGACCGACGAGCAGTACTTC. Translation: CASREGQTDEQYF.

The rearrangement uses TRBV27 and TRBJ2-1; 9 bases are shared with TRBD1. The V gene's germline CDR1 is MNHEY and CDR2 SMNVEV (reference sequence). The V and J ends lost 4 bases and 3 bases, in that order; junction bases with no gene match: 4. The CDR3 contains 15 residues. The CDR3 DNA reads as TGTGCCAGCAGTTCGGACAGGGGATTCTACAATGAGCAGTTCTTC. Its protein is CASSSDRGFYNEQFF.

The rearrangement links TRBV5-1 to TRBJ1-3, with D maybe TRBD1 (6 bases). Germline-derived CDR1 and CDR2 are SGHRS and YFSETQ. V lost 4 bases to trimming and J lost 4 bases, with 15 bases between them. This CDR3 is 15 amino acids long. In DNA, the CDR3 is TGCGCCAGCAGCGGCGACAGGCTCTCAGGAAACACCATATATTTT. Translated: CASSGDRLSGNTIYF.

The CDR3 here is CASSPSVNTIYF. In DNA, the CDR3 is TGTGCCAGCAGCCCTTCAGTGAACACCATATATTTT. V gene TRBV28 combines with J gene TRBJ1-3; D ambiguous. Trimming cost V 6 bases and J 7 bases, with 10 bases left between them. CDR1 is MDHEN and CDR2 is SYDVKM in the germline V gene. CDR3 length equals 12 residues.

This clone was seen just once. The V call is TRBV6-5, the J call TRBJ2-7; D call uncertain. Germline V lookup: CDR1 MNHEY, CDR2 SVGAGI. CDR3 size: 14 residues. Trimming removed 4 bases at V and 4 bases at J, with 14 bases between. CDR3 DNA: TGTGCCAGCAGTTCTAACCGCGCTAGGTACGAGCAGTACTTC. It yields the protein CASSSNRARYEQYF.

The rearrangement uses TRBV6-5 and TRBJ1-4; tentatively, D is TRBD1 (5 bases). The length of the CDR3 is 13 residues. V lost 9 bases, J lost 4 bases, and 12 bases lay in between. The germline gives CDR1 MNHEY, CDR2 SVGAGI. The CDR3 sequence: CASQTGSNEKLFF. The CDR3 nucleotides are TGTGCCAGTCAAACAGGAAGTAATGAAAAACTGTTTTTT.

This chain uses TRBV18 with TRBJ1-1; tentatively, D is TRBD1 (5 bases). V was clipped by 2 bases and J by 11 bases, with 15 bases between them. Germline V gives CDR1 KGHSH, CDR2 LQKENI. The CDR3 is 13 residues long. CDR3 sequence (DNA): TGTGCCAGCTCACCAGATTCCTGGGGCGAGGCTTTCTTT. Amino acid sequence: CASSPDSWGEAFF.

The rearrangement joins TRBV9 to TRBJ1-5; no firm D call. CDR3 length equals 14 residues. Deletions cut 7 bases from V and 6 bases from J, with 17 bases between. Germline CDR1 and CDR2: SGDLS and YYNGEE. The CDR3 DNA is TGTGCCAGCGCTCGAGACCTACGAGGTCAGCCCCAGCATTTT. It yields the protein CASARDLRGQPQHF.

The genes are TRBV7-9 and TRBJ1-2, with 7 bases that match TRBD1. Trimming took 4 bases from V and 6 from J; bases not matched to a gene: 23. The CDR3 has 19 amino acids. CDR1 is SEHNR, CDR2 FQNEAQ, per germline (reference sequence). The CDR3 DNA is TGTGCCAGCAGCTCCCCCGAGGACAACAGGGGTTGGACTTTGGATGGCTACACCTTC. Translation: CASSSPEDNRGWTLDGYTF.